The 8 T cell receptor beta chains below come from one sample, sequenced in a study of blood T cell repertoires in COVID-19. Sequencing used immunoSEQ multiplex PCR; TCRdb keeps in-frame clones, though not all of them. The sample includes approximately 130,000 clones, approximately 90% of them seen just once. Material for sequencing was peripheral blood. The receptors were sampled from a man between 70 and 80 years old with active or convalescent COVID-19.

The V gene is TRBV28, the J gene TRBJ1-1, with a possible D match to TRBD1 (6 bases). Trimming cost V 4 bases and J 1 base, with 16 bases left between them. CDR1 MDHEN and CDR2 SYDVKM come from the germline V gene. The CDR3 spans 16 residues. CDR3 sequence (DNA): TGTGCCAGCAGTTCCATACAGGGCCGGGAGAACACTGAAGCTTTCTTT. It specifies CASSSIQGRENTEAFF.

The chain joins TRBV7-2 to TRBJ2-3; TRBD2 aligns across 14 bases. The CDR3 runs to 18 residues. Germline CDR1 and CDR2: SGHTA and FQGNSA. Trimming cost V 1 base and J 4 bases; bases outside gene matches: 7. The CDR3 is CASSLVRPGLAGADTQYF. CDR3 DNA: TGTGCCAGCAGCTTAGTAAGGCCGGGACTAGCGGGAGCAGATACGCAGTATTTT.

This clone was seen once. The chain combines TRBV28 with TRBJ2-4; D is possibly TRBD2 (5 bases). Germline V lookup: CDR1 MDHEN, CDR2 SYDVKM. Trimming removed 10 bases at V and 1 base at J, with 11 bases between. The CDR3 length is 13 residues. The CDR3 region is CATLGEAKNIQYF. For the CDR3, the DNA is TGTGCCACCCTTGGGGAGGCCAAAAACATTCAGTACTTC.

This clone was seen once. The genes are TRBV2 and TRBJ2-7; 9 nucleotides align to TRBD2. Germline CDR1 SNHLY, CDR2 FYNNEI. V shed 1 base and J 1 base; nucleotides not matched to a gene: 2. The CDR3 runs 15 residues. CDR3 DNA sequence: TGTGCCAGCAGTGAAGGACTAGCGGCTTCCTACGAGCAGTACTTC. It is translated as CASSEGLAASYEQYF.

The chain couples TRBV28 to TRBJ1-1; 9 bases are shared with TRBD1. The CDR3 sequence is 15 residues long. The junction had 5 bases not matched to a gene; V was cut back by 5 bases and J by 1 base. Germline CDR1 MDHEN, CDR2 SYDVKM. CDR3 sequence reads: CASSPRDRANTEAFF. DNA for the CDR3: TGTGCCAGCAGTCCCAGGGACAGGGCGAACACTGAAGCTTTCTTT. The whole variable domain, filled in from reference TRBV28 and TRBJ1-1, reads DVKVTQSSRYLVKRTGEKVFLECVQDMDHENMFWYRQDPGLGLRLIYFSYDVKMKEKGDIPEGYSVSREKKERFSLILESASTNQTSMYLCASSPRDRANTEAFFGQGTRLTVV.

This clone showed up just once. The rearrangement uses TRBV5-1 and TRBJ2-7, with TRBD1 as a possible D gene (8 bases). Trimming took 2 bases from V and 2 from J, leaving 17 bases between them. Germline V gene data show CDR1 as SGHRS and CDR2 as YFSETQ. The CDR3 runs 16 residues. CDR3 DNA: TGCGCCAGCAGCTTAAACGGACAGGGAGGGACCTACGAGCAGTACTTC. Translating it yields CASSLNGQGGTYEQYF.

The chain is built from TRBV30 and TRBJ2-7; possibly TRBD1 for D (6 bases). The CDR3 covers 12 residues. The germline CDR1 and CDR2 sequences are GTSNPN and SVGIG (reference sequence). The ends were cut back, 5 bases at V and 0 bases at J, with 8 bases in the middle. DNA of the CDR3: TGTGCCTGGCAGGGGATCTCCTACGAGCAGTACTTC. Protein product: CAWQGISYEQYF.

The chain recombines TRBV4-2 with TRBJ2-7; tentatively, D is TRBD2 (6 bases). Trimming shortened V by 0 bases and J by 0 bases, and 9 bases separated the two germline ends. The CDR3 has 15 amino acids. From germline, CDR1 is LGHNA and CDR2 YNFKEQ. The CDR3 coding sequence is TGTGCCAGCAGCCAAGATGACGGGAGCTCCTACGAGCAGTACTTC. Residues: CASSQDDGSSYEQYF.